The T cell receptor (beta chain) described here comes from a study of T cell responses to AZD1222 COVID-19 vaccine. Findings and caveats of the study: With two AZD1222 doses given, Spike-specific TCR breadth and depth both rose. The study found vaccine-associated CD4 TCRs spanning spike, dominant at 160-218 and 743-854.

This CDR3 spans 16 amino acids. Germline assignment: CDR1 KGHDR and CDR2 SFDVKD. Unmatched junction bases numbered 5, after V lost 6 bases and J lost 1 base. TCRdb's table, derived via immunoSEQ multiplex PCR, lists solely in-frame clones and lacks some. In the table there are 150,000 to 200,000 clones, more than 75% of which are singletons. Note on this clone: Its cognate antigen is unknown.

Second-dose schedules of about 4 or about 12 weeks were combined. Source: peripheral blood, taken 28 days after the second AZD1222 dose. The V and J genes are TRBV24-1 and TRBJ2-5, with 12 bases lining up with TRBD2. The receptor was derived from an adult who received the AZD1222 COVID-19 vaccine. For the CDR3, the DNA is TGTGCCACCAGTCCACGGACTAGCGGGGTCCAAGAGACCCAGTACTTC. This encodes CATSPRTSGVQETQYF.